These 19 T cell receptor beta chains were all obtained from the same sample, sequenced in a study of blood T cell repertoires in COVID-19. Method: immunoSEQ multiplex PCR; TCRdb's copy keeps in-frame clones and lacks some. The sample has 84,000 or so clones, more than 80% seen once; the top ten hold 25% to 35%. Sequencing was performed on peripheral blood. The receptor source for this set is a woman of 80 years or more with acute or convalescent COVID-19.

The chain combines TRBV2 with TRBJ2-1, with TRBD1 as a possible D gene (6 bases). Germline V gene sequence: CDR1 SNHLY, CDR2 FYNNEI. The CDR3 sequence is 15 residues long. V lost 2 bases and J 4 bases, leaving 12 bases between the germline ends. The CDR3 reads CASSERQATYNEQFF. The CDR3, as DNA: TGTGCCAGCAGTGAACGACAGGCCACTTACAATGAGCAGTTCTTC.

This sequence joins TRBV24-1 and TRBJ2-2; 10 bases are a match to TRBD1. Per germline, CDR1 KGHDR and CDR2 SFDVKD. CDR3 length equals 14 residues. J was trimmed by 0 bases and V by 11 bases; bases with no gene match: 2. CDR3 sequence (DNA): TGTGCCATAGGACAGGGGGCGAACACCGGGGAGCTGTTTTTT. Its protein product is CAIGQGANTGELFF.

The rearrangement joins TRBV19 to TRBJ2-2; TRBD2 aligns across 16 bases. The trim removed 7 bases at V and 1 base at J, leaving 3 bases unmatched. The germline CDR1 and CDR2 sequences are LNHDA and SQIVND (reference sequence). This CDR3 has 17 residues. The CDR3 region is CASTGTSGRGNTGELFF. For the CDR3, the DNA is TGTGCCAGTACCGGGACTAGCGGGAGGGGGAACACCGGGGAGCTGTTTTTT. The full variable domain, with the rest looked up from reference TRBV19 and TRBJ2-2, is DGGITQSPKYLFRKEGQNVTLSCEQNLNHDAMYWYRQDPGQGLRLIYYSQIVNDFQKGDIAEGYSVSREKKESFPLTVTSAQKNPTAFYLCASTGTSGRGNTGELFFGEGSRLTVL.

The chain combines TRBV5-1 with TRBJ2-1; TRBD2 matches at 10 bases. The germline V gene has CDR1 SGHRS and CDR2 YFSETQ. CDR3 length: 16 amino acids. V was pared by 2 bases and J by 8 bases, with 10 bases of the junction left unmatched. The CDR3, as DNA: TGCGCCAGCAGCTTCTCCCTCCGGACTAGCGGCGATGAGCAGTTCTTC. Translating gives CASSFSLRTSGDEQFF.

This clone was counted a single time. The chain carries TRBV5-1 and TRBJ1-1, with D possibly being TRBD1 (6 bases). V dropped 4 bases and J dropped 0 bases, with 10 bases sitting between them. This CDR3 region has 14 residues. From germline, CDR1 is SGHRS and CDR2 YFSETQ. CDR3 bases: TGCGCCAGCAGCCTGACAGGTCTGAACACTGAAGCTTTCTTT. Translation: CASSLTGLNTEAFF.

V usage is TRBV19 and J usage is TRBJ1-5, with TRBD1 matching 12 bases. The length of the CDR3 is 14 residues. The germline CDR1 and CDR2 sequences are LNHDA and SQIVND (reference sequence). Trimming at V came to 5 bases and at J to 6 bases, leaving 2 bases not matched to a gene. DNA of the CDR3: TGTGCCAGTAGTGGGACAGGGGGCGGTCAGCCCCAGCATTTT. It specifies CASSGTGGGQPQHF.

This clone appeared a few times. This rearrangement joins TRBV30 to TRBJ2-1; D is possibly TRBD2 (6 bases). Per germline, CDR1 GTSNPN and CDR2 SVGIG (reference sequence). The length of the CDR3 is 15 residues. Trimming shortened V by 4 bases and J by 4 bases, and 17 bases separated the two germline ends. This chain's CDR3 is CAWIGKLADYNEQFF. CDR3 bases: TGTGCCTGGATTGGGAAACTAGCAGATTACAATGAGCAGTTCTTC.

This chain connects TRBV5-1 to TRBJ1-4, with 7 bases aligning to TRBD1. V gave up 7 bases and J gave up 5 bases; unmatched junction bases: 11. The germline gives CDR1 SGHRS, CDR2 YFSETQ. This CDR3 is built from 15 residues. CDR3 sequence (DNA): TGCGCCAGCGGCTACGGACAGGCTGACAATGAAAAACTGTTTTTT. Its translation is CASGYGQADNEKLFF.

The V and J genes are TRBV5-1 and TRBJ2-5; possible D gene TRBD2, 6 bases. Germline V lookup: CDR1 SGHRS, CDR2 YFSETQ. V was cut by 9 bases and J by 1 base, with 16 bases left in between. The length of the CDR3 is 14 residues. As DNA, the CDR3 is TGCGCCACCCACGCCGGGAGTTCCCAAGAGACCCAGTACTTC. It specifies CATHAGSSQETQYF.

The chain carries TRBV5-1 and TRBJ2-3, with D perhaps TRBD2 (7 bases). The germline V and J ends were trimmed by 5 bases and 3 bases, with 13 bases remaining between them. This CDR3 is built from 14 residues. Germline V gives CDR1 SGHRS, CDR2 YFSETQ. CDR3 loop: CASSSGEGTDTQYF. DNA for the CDR3: TGCGCCAGCAGTTCAGGGGAGGGGACAGATACGCAGTATTTT.

The gene calls are TRBV27 and TRBJ1-1, with a weak D call TRBD1 (6 bases). Trimming cost V 2 bases and J 3 bases, with 10 bases left between them. Germline lookup yields CDR1 MNHEY and CDR2 SMNVEV (reference sequence). This CDR3 has 14 amino acids. The CDR3 spells CASSLNRVDTEAFF. The CDR3 DNA is TGTGCCAGCAGTTTAAACAGGGTGGACACTGAAGCTTTCTTT.

This clone was picked up one time. V gene TRBV5-1 combines with J gene TRBJ2-5, with D perhaps TRBD1 (6 bases). Per the germline V gene, CDR1 is SGHRS and CDR2 is YFSETQ. This CDR3 region has 14 residues. Between the trimmed V and J ends, which lost 5 bases and 6 bases, there was a span of 17 bases. The CDR3 nucleotides are TGCGCCAGCAGTCCGTGGAACAGGGAAAAGACCCAGTACTTC. It yields the protein CASSPWNREKTQYF. The full variable domain, its missing parts supplied by reference TRBV5-1 and TRBJ2-5, is KAGVTQTPRYLIKTRGQQVTLSCSPISGHRSVSWYQQTPGQGLQFLFEYFSETQRNKGNFPGRFSGRQFSNSRSEMNVSTLELGDSALYLCASSPWNREKTQYFGPGTRLLVL.

The V gene is TRBV18, the J gene TRBJ1-5, with D unclear. The germline CDR1 and CDR2 sequences are KGHSH and LQKENI. The CDR3 contains 14 residues. V lost 4 bases and J 2 bases, leaving 9 bases between the germline ends. The CDR3 spells CASSREVGNQPQHF. The CDR3 DNA reads TGTGCCAGCTCACGCGAAGTTGGCAATCAGCCCCAGCATTTT.

The gene calls are TRBV7-9 and TRBJ2-3; D gene ambiguous. Germline assignment: CDR1 SEHNR and CDR2 FQNEAQ (reference sequence). This CDR3 has 15 residues. Trimming removed 4 bases at V and 4 bases at J, with 15 bases between. The CDR3 DNA reads TGTGCCAGCAGCTACGACAATGGTGGGTCAGATACGCAGTATTTT. Translation: CASSYDNGGSDTQYF.

The CDR3 DNA is TGTGCCAGCTCACGGAGGGAGCGGGTGACAGATACGCAGTATTTT. Residues: CASSRRERVTDTQYF. The chain links TRBV18 to TRBJ2-3; D possibly corresponds to TRBD2 (6 bases). The CDR3 covers 15 residues. V shed 4 bases and J shed 3 bases, with 14 bases lying between them. Germline lookup yields CDR1 KGHSH and CDR2 LQKENI.

The CDR3 region is CASSLAQGPYYGYTF. The CDR3 nucleotides are TGTGCCAGCAGTTTAGCCCAGGGCCCCTACTATGGCTACACCTTC. V and J are TRBV28 and TRBJ1-2, with D perhaps matching TRBD1 (5 bases). V was trimmed by 2 bases and J by 3 bases, leaving 13 bases between them. The CDR3 extends over 15 amino acids. Germline lookup yields CDR1 MDHEN and CDR2 SYDVKM.

The chain combines TRBV7-2 with TRBJ2-2; 7 nucleotides line up with TRBD1. The CDR3 sequence is 15 residues long. V trimming: 4 bases; J trimming: 1 base; junction bases outside the gene matches: 3. Germline V lookup: CDR1 SGHTA, CDR2 FQGNSA. CDR3 DNA sequence: TGTGCCAGCAGCTACCGGGACAGGAACACCGGGGAGCTGTTTTTT. Its protein product is CASSYRDRNTGELFF. Full variable domain (missing parts from reference TRBV7-2 and TRBJ2-2): GAGVSQSPSNKVTEKGKDVELRCDPISGHTALYWYRQSLGQGLEFLIYFQGNSAPDKSGLPSDRFSAERTGGSVSTLTIQRTQQEDSAVYLCASSYRDRNTGELFFGEGSRLTVL.

CDR3 nucleotides: TGTGCCAGTAGTATCTACGGCGGAACTAGCACAGATACGCAGTATTTT. It codes for CASSIYGGTSTDTQYF. This chain joins TRBV19 and TRBJ2-3, with D unclear. This CDR3 has 16 amino acids. Trimming stripped 3 bases from V and 0 bases from J, with 13 bases between. The germline CDR1 and CDR2 sequences are LNHDA and SQIVND (reference sequence).

V usage is TRBV28 and J usage is TRBJ2-3, with TRBD2 matching 7 bases. CDR3 length equals 17 residues. Germline V lookup: CDR1 MDHEN, CDR2 SYDVKM. The ends lost 1 base at V and 5 bases at J; junction bases unmatched: 12. This chain's CDR3 is CASSLSGAGERRDTQYF. CDR3 nucleotide sequence: TGTGCCAGCAGTTTATCCGGGGCGGGAGAGCGCAGAGATACGCAGTATTTT. Together with reference TRBV28 and TRBJ2-3, the CDR3 gives the full variable domain: DVKVTQSSRYLVKRTGEKVFLECVQDMDHENMFWYRQDPGLGLRLIYFSYDVKMKEKGDIPEGYSVSREKKERFSLILESASTNQTSMYLCASSLSGAGERRDTQYFGPGTRLTVL.